A selection of T cell receptor beta chains follows, all from one sample in a study of T-cell memory formation after mild COVID-19. TCRdb used MiXCR to reprocess the 5' RACE reads, holding one entry per CDR3 protein. In the table there are roughly 300,000 distinct CDR3 sequences, around 15% of which are singletons. Sequenced material: PBMCs or a T cell subset sorted from them (not recorded which). All receptors come from a man between 18 and 29 years old who had mild COVID-19 (a few samples of this study predate the infection). Cell type and time point are not known. CDR3s include the opening cysteine and the closing phenylalanine or tryptophan. D genes are given only for firm matches. A row's size may be missing; if present it is once, few, many or a size class.

j_call	clone_size	d_call	v_call	cdr3_aa	cdr3_nt
TRBJ1-4	-	-	TRBV9	CASSGTGTVEEKLFF	TGTGCCAGCAGCGGGACCGGGACGGTGGAGGAAAAACTGTTTTTT
TRBJ2-1	-	TRBD2	TRBV29-1	CSVPSERGPYNEQFF	TGCAGCGTGCCTTCAGAGCGGGGCCCCTACAATGAGCAGTTCTTC
TRBJ1-1	many	TRBD1	TRBV5-1	CASSGTELTEAFF	TGCGCCAGCAGCGGGACAGAGTTAACTGAAGCTTTCTTT
TRBJ1-1	few	-	TRBV9	CASSAAGHNTEAFF	TGTGCCAGCAGCGCTGCGGGACACAACACTGAAGCTTTCTTT
TRBJ1-2	few	TRBD1	TRBV10-3	CAISPRQGANYGYTF	TGTGCCATCAGCCCTAGACAGGGGGCTAACTATGGCTACACCTTC
TRBJ1-1	few	TRBD1	TRBV5-1	CASSGGDRGSTEAFF	TGCGCCAGCAGCGGAGGGGACAGGGGAAGTACTGAAGCTTTCTTT
TRBJ2-1	few	-	TRBV18	CASSSPVRPYNEQFF	TGTGCCAGCTCATCGCCCGTACGTCCCTACAATGAGCAGTTCTTC
TRBJ1-2	few	TRBD1	TRBV6-6	CASSSPRGLGQGFGGYTF	TGTGCCAGCAGTTCCCCCCGAGGGTTGGGACAGGGGTTTGGTGGCTACACCTTC
TRBJ1-3	-	TRBD1	TRBV11-2	CASSLRDSNSGNTIYF	TGTGCCAGCAGCCTCCGGGACAGTAACTCTGGAAACACCATATATTTT
TRBJ2-5	-	TRBD1	TRBV7-2	CASSRDRVETQYF	TGTGCCAGCAGCAGGGACAGGGTAGAGACCCAGTACTTC
TRBJ1-2	many	TRBD1	TRBV7-2	CASSITGTGSSGYTF	TGTGCCAGCAGCATAACCGGGACAGGGTCAAGTGGCTACACCTTC
TRBJ1-6	-	-	TRBV7-2	CASSFSRGFYNSPLHF	TGTGCCAGCAGCTTTAGTAGGGGTTTCTATAATTCACCCCTCCACTTT
TRBJ2-3	-	-	TRBV7-9	CASSSTLDGTQYF	TGTGCCAGCAGCTCGACCCTAGATGGGACGCAGTATTTT
TRBJ2-3	few	TRBD1	TRBV5-1	CASSPNRGRTDTQYF	TGCGCCAGCAGCCCGAACAGGGGGAGGACAGATACGCAGTATTTT
TRBJ1-1	few	-	TRBV7-2	CASSLDWQLTEAFF	TGTGCCAGCAGCTTAGATTGGCAGCTCACTGAAGCTTTCTTT
TRBJ2-7	few	-	TRBV7-2	CASSLTGREQYF	TGTGCCAGCAGCTTGACGGGTCGGGAGCAGTACTTC
TRBJ1-1	-	-	TRBV7-2	CASSLVFGNTEAFF	TGTGCCAGCAGCTTAGTTTTTGGGAACACTGAAGCTTTCTTT
TRBJ2-7	few	TRBD2	TRBV2	CASKRGLGTSRSYEQYF	TGTGCCAGCAAACGAGGCCTGGGGACTAGCCGCTCCTACGAGCAGTACTTC
TRBJ2-7	many	TRBD1	TRBV5-5	CASSRDSTYEQYF	TGTGCCAGCAGCCGGGACAGCACCTACGAGCAGTACTTC
TRBJ1-1	-	-	TRBV9	CASSVGAIANTEAFF	TGTGCCAGCAGCGTAGGGGCCATAGCCAACACTGAAGCTTTCTTT
TRBJ2-7	-	-	TRBV6-5	CASSYDVGYEQYF	TGTGCCAGCAGTTACGATGTGGGGTACGAGCAGTACTTC
TRBJ1-5	few	-	TRBV12-3/TRBV12-4	CASRATQGSNQPQHF	TGTGCCAGCAGAGCGACACAGGGTAGCAATCAGCCCCAGCATTTT
TRBJ2-1	few	TRBD2	TRBV6-4	CASSDLGGGNEQFF	TGTGCCAGCAGTGACTTGGGGGGGGGTAATGAGCAGTTCTTC
TRBJ1-1	-	-	TRBV6-5	CASSYSTSGGRTEAFF	TGTGCCAGCAGTTACTCTACCTCGGGGGGGCGGACTGAAGCTTTCTTT
TRBJ2-3	-	TRBD2	TRBV5-1	CATTSSGRARDTQYF	TGCGCCACCACGAGCAGCGGGAGGGCACGGGATACGCAGTATTTT
TRBJ2-4	-	-	TRBV20-1	CSAGDLAKNIQYF	TGCAGTGCTGGGGATTTAGCCAAAAACATTCAGTACTTC
TRBJ1-5	once	TRBD1	TRBV28	CASRPRPGTGNQPQHF	TGTGCCAGCAGACCCAGGCCCGGGACAGGTAATCAGCCCCAGCATTTT
TRBJ2-5	-	-	TRBV7-3	CASSPDGERETQYF	TGTGCCAGCAGCCCCGATGGGGAGCGGGAGACCCAGTACTTC
TRBJ2-3	many	-	TRBV5-1	CASSLGGMTSTDTQYF	TGCGCCAGCAGCTTGGGGGGAATGACTAGCACAGATACGCAGTATTTT
TRBJ2-7	-	-	TRBV20-1	CSARGSGWREQYF	TGCAGTGCTAGAGGGTCGGGATGGCGTGAGCAGTACTTC
TRBJ2-5	-	-	TRBV20-1	CSAYRDVQETQYF	TGCAGTGCTTACCGGGACGTACAAGAGACCCAGTACTTC
TRBJ2-3	many	-	TRBV6-2/TRBV6-3	CASTLKDVLRRGDTQYF	TGTGCCAGCACCCTGAAGGACGTTCTCCGTCGGGGGGATACGCAGTATTTT
TRBJ2-3	-	-	TRBV27	CASSLRRAGTDTQYF	TGTGCCAGCAGTTTAAGGCGAGCAGGGACAGATACGCAGTATTTT
TRBJ1-1	few	-	TRBV6-5	CASSTQTENTEAFF	TGTGCCAGCAGTACCCAGACAGAGAACACTGAAGCTTTCTTT
TRBJ2-2	-	-	TRBV11-2	CASSPARGRATGELFF	TGTGCCAGCAGCCCCGCGAGGGGCCGGGCGACCGGGGAGCTGTTTTTT
TRBJ2-3	-	-	TRBV7-2	CASSPRANTWGRTDTQYF	TGTGCCAGCAGCCCCCGGGCCAACACATGGGGGCGCACAGATACGCAGTATTTT
TRBJ1-1	-	-	TRBV5-5	CASSFGLDMREAFF	TGTGCCAGCAGCTTTGGTTTAGATATGAGGGAAGCTTTCTTT
TRBJ1-2	few	-	TRBV4-1	CASSRRGSANYGYTF	TGCGCCAGCAGCCGGCGGGGGTCAGCTAACTATGGCTACACCTTC
TRBJ1-6	-	-	TRBV5-1	CASSSRVQDNSPLHF	TGCGCCAGCAGCTCCCGGGTCCAGGACAATTCACCCCTCCACTTT
TRBJ1-1	once	-	TRBV3-1	CASSQSQGDTEAFF	TGTGCCAGCAGCCAAAGTCAAGGAGACACTGAAGCTTTCTTT
TRBJ2-5	-	TRBD2	TRBV29-1	CSVSGGDETQYF	TGCAGCGTTAGCGGGGGGGATGAGACCCAGTACTTC
TRBJ2-1	many	TRBD2	TRBV5-1	CASRATSGGSYNEQFF	TGCGCCAGCAGGGCCACTAGCGGGGGTTCCTACAATGAGCAGTTCTTC
TRBJ2-1	-	-	TRBV7-6	CASSTFPLDSSYNEQFF	TGTGCCAGCAGCACCTTTCCGCTCGACAGCTCCTACAATGAGCAGTTCTTC
TRBJ2-2	-	-	TRBV6-6	CASSYTYWDRGGLFF	TGTGCCAGCAGTTACACCTACTGGGACCGGGGAGGGCTGTTTTTT
TRBJ1-1	few	-	TRBV7-9	CASSETTKNTEAFF	TGTGCCAGCAGCGAGACAACCAAGAACACTGAAGCTTTCTTT
TRBJ1-2	few	-	TRBV12-3/TRBV12-4	CASPAGVHFDYGYTF	TGTGCCAGCCCGGCAGGGGTCCACTTCGACTATGGCTACACCTTC
TRBJ1-2	few	-	TRBV28	CASSLSARMDRSNYGYTF	TGTGCCAGCAGTTTATCGGCCCGTATGGACAGATCTAACTATGGCTACACCTTC
TRBJ1-2	many	TRBD1	TRBV7-2	CASSPEGAYGYTF	TGTGCCAGCAGCCCTGAGGGGGCGTATGGCTACACCTTC
TRBJ1-4	few	-	TRBV5-5	CASSRSGEGEKLFF	TGTGCCAGCAGCAGATCAGGGGAAGGTGAAAAACTGTTTTTT
TRBJ2-1	few	-	TRBV7-6	CASSLVQVGEQFF	TGTGCCAGCAGCTTAGTACAGGTTGGTGAGCAGTTCTTC
TRBJ2-3	-	-	TRBV2	CASSTITTDTQYF	TGTGCCAGCAGTACCATTACCACAGATACGCAGTATTTT
TRBJ1-5	-	-	TRBV5-6	CASSLRGEGGAQHF	TGTGCCAGCAGCTTGAGGGGAGAGGGGGGGGCCCAGCATTTT
TRBJ2-1	few	-	TRBV6-2/TRBV6-3	CATETGIPDEQFF	TGTGCCACAGAAACAGGGATCCCGGATGAGCAGTTCTTC
TRBJ2-3	few	TRBD2	TRBV7-3	CASSLSGGFHTDTQYF	TGTGCCAGCAGCTTAAGCGGGGGGTTCCACACAGATACGCAGTATTTT
TRBJ1-2	few	-	TRBV7-9	CASSWAGLDKSDPKRYGYTF	TGTGCCAGCAGCTGGGCCGGGCTTGATAAGTCGGACCCCAAGCGCTATGGCTACACCTTC
TRBJ2-3	few	-	TRBV5-6	CASRAGGTDTQYF	TGTGCCAGCAGGGCCGGGGGCACAGATACGCAGTATTTT
TRBJ2-1	-	-	TRBV10-3	CATGVYNEQFF	TGTGCCACGGGGGTCTACAATGAGCAGTTCTTC
TRBJ2-1	-	-	TRBV2	CASSRHMGGEQFF	TGTGCCAGCAGTCGACACATGGGAGGTGAGCAGTTCTTC
TRBJ1-1	-	-	TRBV25-1	CASSLRGWGGGTEAFF	TGTGCCAGCAGTCTACGCGGGTGGGGGGGTGGCACTGAAGCTTTCTTT